A single sample gave rise to the 16 T cell receptor beta chains below, sequenced in a study of control samples from healthy donors and cancer patients. Data came from immunoSEQ multiplex PCR; TCRdb stores just in-frame clones and leaves some out. The repertoire holds roughly 100,000 clones, with approximately 90% as singletons. The specimen sequenced was PBMCs. The receptors shown here come from a man aged 60 to 69 with lung cancer.

V and J are TRBV5-1 and TRBJ1-5; D uncertain. This CDR3 comprises 15 residues. Germline V lookup: CDR1 SGHRS, CDR2 YFSETQ. V was shortened by 0 bases and J by 3 bases, with 10 bases between the two germline ends. The DNA of the CDR3 is TGCGCCAGCAGCTTGGATGGGTTCGACAATCAGCCCCAGCATTTT. It translates to CASSLDGFDNQPQHF.

The chain has TRBV19 and TRBJ1-5, with D unclear. The CDR3 runs 14 residues. Looked up from germline, CDR1 is LNHDA and CDR2 is SQIVND (reference sequence). Trimming took off 2 bases at V and 0 bases at J, with 5 bases between the two ends. This CDR3 is CASSIWDSNQPQHF. DNA for the CDR3: TGTGCCAGTAGTATATGGGATAGCAATCAGCCCCAGCATTTT.

CDR3 sequence reads: CASSLGGPTNTEAFF. As DNA, the CDR3 is TGTGCCAGCAGCTTAGGGGGACCTACGAACACTGAAGCTTTCTTT. The chain has TRBV7-8 and TRBJ1-1, with D possibly being TRBD1 (5 bases). From germline, CDR1 is SGHVS and CDR2 FQNEAQ. Trimming shortened V by 1 base and J by 1 base, and 10 bases separated the two germline ends. CDR3 length: 15 amino acids.

V and J are TRBV30 and TRBJ2-7; D is unclear. The germline V gene has CDR1 GTSNPN and CDR2 SVGIG (reference sequence). V was cut by 3 bases and J by 3 bases, with 9 bases left in between. The CDR3 is made up of 12 amino acids. This chain's CDR3 is CAWSFADYEQYF. DNA of the CDR3: TGTGCCTGGAGCTTTGCAGACTACGAGCAGTACTTC.

The chain recombines TRBV18 with TRBJ1-1, with TRBD1 as a possible D gene (5 bases). The CDR3 spans 16 residues. The V gene lost 0 bases and the J gene lost 0 bases, with 11 bases spanning the gap. Looked up from germline, CDR1 is KGHSH and CDR2 is LQKENI. Written as DNA, the CDR3 is TGTGCCAGCTCACCACCAACAGGAAGGATGAACACTGAAGCTTTCTTT. As protein: CASSPPTGRMNTEAFF.

This clone was seen just once. This chain connects TRBV7-8 to TRBJ2-7, with D possibly matching TRBD2 (6 bases). Trimming removed 1 base at V and 3 bases at J, with 7 bases between. Germline V lookup: CDR1 SGHVS, CDR2 FQNEAQ. CDR3 length: 13 residues. CDR3 nucleotide sequence: TGTGCCAGCAGCTTAGGGGGACTCTACGAGCAGTACGTC. Protein: CASSLGGLYEQYV.

The chain combines TRBV6-5 with TRBJ1-5; D is unresolved. Germline values: CDR1 MNHEY, CDR2 SVGAGI. The CDR3 covers 15 residues. The V end lost 0 bases, the J end lost 3 bases, and 9 bases lay between the germline ends. The CDR3 DNA is TGTGCCAGCAGTTACTCGAAGCAGGCCAATCAGCCCCAGCATTTT. This translates into CASSYSKQANQPQHF.

The rearrangement joins TRBV18 to TRBJ1-6; unclear D gene. From germline, CDR1 is KGHSH and CDR2 LQKENI. The CDR3 extends over 14 amino acids. With 2 bases removed from V and 7 bases from J, the gap between germline ends came to 9 bases. The CDR3 DNA sequence: TGTGCCAGCTCACCATCATCGGTGAATTCACCCCTCCACTTT. Translating gives CASSPSSVNSPLHF. The whole variable domain, remainder taken from reference TRBV18 and TRBJ1-6, is NAGVMQNPRHLVRRRGQEARLRCSPMKGHSHVYWYRQLPEEGLKFMVYLQKENIIDESGMPKERFSAEFPKEGPSILRIQQVVRGDSAAYFCASSPSSVNSPLHFGNGTRLTVT.

The V gene is TRBV6-5, the J gene TRBJ2-2, with no clear D. V shed 6 bases and J shed 6 bases, with 8 bases lying between them. CDR1 is MNHEY and CDR2 is SVGAGI in the germline V gene. The CDR3 totals 12 residues. The CDR3 here is CASSKIPGELFF. The CDR3 DNA reads as TGTGCCAGCAGCAAAATCCCCGGGGAGCTGTTTTTT.

The chain links TRBV5-1 to TRBJ1-2; tentative D call: TRBD1 (5 bases). Germline V gene lookup returns CDR1 SGHRS and CDR2 YFSETQ. The CDR3 runs 14 residues. V was trimmed by 4 bases and J by 3 bases, leaving 13 bases between them. The CDR3 DNA reads as TGCGCCAGCAGCCGGTCGGGGGAGGACTATGGCTACACCTTC. Translating it yields CASSRSGEDYGYTF.

This sequence joins TRBV10-1 and TRBJ2-2; perhaps TRBD1 as D (6 bases). The CDR3 sequence is 12 residues long. Germline CDR1 and CDR2: WNHNN and SYGVQD (reference sequence). Trimming stripped 8 bases from V and 7 bases from J, with 11 bases between. CDR3 nucleotides: TGCGCCAGCTCGCAGGGGAGCGGGGAGCTGTTTTTT. It encodes CASSQGSGELFF.

In the case of this clone: The identical CDR3 is also encoded by other nucleotide sequences in the sample. The J gene is TRBJ1-1, the V gene TRBV7-9; maybe TRBD1 (5 bases). CDR1 and CDR2 from the germline V gene are SEHNR and FQNEAQ (reference sequence). The CDR3 is made up of 13 amino acids. Trimming took 5 bases from V and 1 from J, leaving 8 bases between them. The CDR3 sequence is CASSPQGNTEAFF. As DNA, the CDR3 is TGTGCCAGCAGCCCTCAGGGGAACACTGAAGCTTTCTTT.

This chain joins TRBV6-5 and TRBJ1-1, with no clear D. Germline CDR1 and CDR2: MNHEY and SVGAGI. The CDR3 is made up of 14 amino acids. V lost 2 bases and J 0 bases, leaving 7 bases between the germline ends. CDR3 sequence reads: CASSYAGVNTEAFF. CDR3 coding DNA: TGTGCCAGCAGTTACGCCGGGGTGAACACTGAAGCTTTCTTT.

J is TRBJ2-3 and V is TRBV4-1; D might be TRBD2 (6 bases). Germline loops: CDR1 MGHRA, CDR2 YSYEKL. V lost 0 bases and J 5 bases, leaving 18 bases between the germline ends. There are 17 residues in the CDR3. CDR3 sequence reads: CASSQDLYRQEGDTQYF. The CDR3 bases are TGCGCCAGCAGCCAAGATTTGTACAGGCAGGAGGGAGATACGCAGTATTTT.

V gene TRBV30 combines with J gene TRBJ2-3; the match to TRBD1 covers 10 bases. Unmatched junction bases numbered 9, after V lost 6 bases and J lost 3 bases. This CDR3 has 15 residues. CDR1 and CDR2 (germline): GTSNPN, SVGIG (reference sequence). CDR3 nucleotide sequence: TGTGCCTGTACTCGACAGGGGGCATGGACAGATACGCAGTATTTT. Translating gives CACTRQGAWTDTQYF.

V is TRBV7-3 and J is TRBJ2-2; D is unresolved. Germline V gives CDR1 SGHTA, CDR2 FQGTGA. Between the trimmed V and J ends, which lost 2 bases and 4 bases, there was a span of 14 bases. The CDR3 sequence is 16 residues long. CDR3 bases: TGTGCCAGCAGCTTACAAGGACCGACGGGCACCGGGGAGCTGTTTTTT. Encoded protein: CASSLQGPTGTGELFF.